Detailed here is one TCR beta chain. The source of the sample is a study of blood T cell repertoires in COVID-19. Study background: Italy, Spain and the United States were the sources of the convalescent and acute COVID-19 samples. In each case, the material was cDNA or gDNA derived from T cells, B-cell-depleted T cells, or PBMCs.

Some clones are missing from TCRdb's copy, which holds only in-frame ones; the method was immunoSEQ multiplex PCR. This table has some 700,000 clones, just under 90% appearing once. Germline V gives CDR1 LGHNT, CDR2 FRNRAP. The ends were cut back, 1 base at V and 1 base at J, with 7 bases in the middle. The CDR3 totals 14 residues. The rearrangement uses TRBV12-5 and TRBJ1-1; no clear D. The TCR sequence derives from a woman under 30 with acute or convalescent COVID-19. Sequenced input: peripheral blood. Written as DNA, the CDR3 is TGTGCTAGTGGTTTGGGCACTTGGAACACTGAAGCTTTCTTT. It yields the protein CASGLGTWNTEAFF.